This entry lists 27 T cell receptor beta chains sequenced from one sample in a study of human T cells and chemical hapten exposure. Noted time point: patch test 3, about 24 weeks after DPC sensitization. Treatment given: therapeutic diphenylcyclopropenone sensitization with weekly scalp DPC. TCRdb processed the RACE reads anew with MiXCR; each CDR3 protein has one entry. The repertoire holds under 200,000 distinct CDR3 sequences, approximately 30% seen once, with under 2.5% in the top ten. Sequenced here: whole blood, sampled in connection with sensitization to the hapten diphenylcyclopropenone (DPC). The receptors stem from a woman under 30 with alopecia areata. Some clones in this sample may be carry-over from other donors' samples.

The chain has TRBV4-3 and TRBJ2-5, with D unresolved. V was cut by 0 bases and J by 3 bases, with 11 bases left in between. The CDR3 sequence is 15 residues long. Germline CDR1 is LGHNA and CDR2 is YSLEER. The CDR3: CASSQDRNYEETQYF. The CDR3 DNA is TGCGCCAGCAGCCAAGATAGGAACTACGAAGAGACCCAGTACTTC.

This clonotype was counted a few times. CDR3 amino acids: CASSRPQGKQFF. The CDR3 nucleotides read TGCGCCAGCAGCCGACCCCAGGGAAAGCAGTTCTTC. The V and J genes are TRBV4-1 and TRBJ2-1; tentatively, D is TRBD1 (5 bases). Per the germline V gene, CDR1 is MGHRA and CDR2 is YSYEKL. V shed 4 bases and J shed 11 bases, with 12 bases lying between them. The CDR3 contains 12 residues.

The chain combines TRBV9 with TRBJ2-2; D remains unclear. The V gene's germline CDR1 is SGDLS and CDR2 YYNGEE. The CDR3 consists of 14 residues. V lost 0 bases and J 4 bases, leaving 7 bases between the germline ends. This CDR3 reads CASSVEASTGELFF. For the CDR3, the DNA is TGTGCCAGCAGCGTAGAGGCGAGCACCGGGGAGCTGTTTTTT.

CDR3 in amino acids: CSAPVSAGNTEAFF. CDR3 DNA sequence: TGCAGCGCCCCCGTGTCAGCAGGGAACACTGAAGCTTTCTTT. This chain links TRBV29-1 with TRBJ1-1; D unclear. The germline V gene encodes CDR1 SQVTM and CDR2 ANQGSEA. CDR3 length: 14 amino acids. Trimming took 7 bases from V and 1 from J, leaving 16 bases between them. Together with reference TRBV29-1 and TRBJ1-1, the CDR3 gives the full variable domain: SAVISQKPSRDICQRGTSLTIQCQVDSQVTMMFWYRQQPGQSLTLIATANQGSEATYESGFVIDKFPISRPNLTFSTLTVSNMSPEDSSIYLCSAPVSAGNTEAFFGQGTRLTVV.

A few counts support this clonotype. The chain uses TRBV6-2 or TRBV6-3 and TRBJ1-1, with TRBD1 as a possible D gene (6 bases). CDR1 MNHEY and CDR2 SVGEGT come from the germline V gene. The V and J ends lost 2 bases and 4 bases respectively, with 14 bases between them. The CDR3 is 15 residues long. CDR3 coding DNA: TGTGCCAGCAGTTACATTGTGGGGGGGCCCACTGAAGCTTTCTTT. Residues: CASSYIVGGPTEAFF.

The chain has TRBV6-2 or TRBV6-3 and TRBJ2-1; 9 bases fit TRBD1. This CDR3 comprises 14 residues. Germline V CDR1 and CDR2: MNHEY, SVGEGT. The V gene end was trimmed by 0 bases and the J gene end by 8 bases; junction bases not matched to a gene: 2. The CDR3 DNA is TGTGCCAGCAGTTACTCGGACAGGGGCGATGAGCAGTTCTTC. Its protein product is CASSYSDRGDEQFF.

The chain recombines TRBV18 with TRBJ2-3; TRBD2 is a possible D gene (6 bases). The CDR3 spans 15 residues. V lost 2 bases to trimming and J lost 3 bases, with 12 bases between them. Germline V gives CDR1 KGHSH, CDR2 LQKENI. The CDR3 is CASSPFTRGTDTQYF. CDR3 bases: TGTGCCAGCTCACCATTCACCCGGGGGACAGATACGCAGTATTTT.

The V gene is TRBV7-2, the J gene TRBJ2-2; 11 positions match TRBD2. Per the germline V gene, CDR1 is SGHTA and CDR2 is FQGNSA. With V trimmed by 7 bases and J by 6 bases, 7 bases remained unmatched. This CDR3 is built from 15 residues. Here the CDR3 DNA reads TGTGCCAGCATCCTGGTACTAGCGGGAGCCGGGGAGCTGTTTTTT. This encodes CASILVLAGAGELFF.

The V gene is TRBV9, the J gene TRBJ2-7; D possibly corresponds to TRBD2 (5 bases). V lost 9 bases to trimming and J lost 5 bases, with 6 bases between them. The CDR3 loop spans 9 amino acids. The germline gives CDR1 SGDLS, CDR2 YYNGEE. The CDR3 loop reads CATGNEQYF. CDR3 in DNA: TGTGCCACCGGGAACGAGCAGTACTTC.

The chain links TRBV7-6 to TRBJ1-4; a weak D match, TRBD1 (6 bases). V was shortened by 5 bases and J by 3 bases, with 10 bases between the two germline ends. Germline values: CDR1 SGHVS, CDR2 FNYEAQ. CDR3 size: 14 residues. The CDR3 sequence: CASSPWTANEKLFF. The CDR3 DNA is TGTGCCAGCAGCCCGTGGACAGCTAATGAAAAACTGTTTTTT.

The chain carries TRBV12-3 or TRBV12-4 and TRBJ2-7; 8 bases align to TRBD1. The junction had 8 bases not matched to a gene; V was cut back by 5 bases and J by 5 bases. CDR3 size: 14 residues. In nucleotides, the CDR3 is TGTGCCAGCAGTCCCCTGGACAGGGTCGACGAGCAGTACTTC. It specifies CASSPLDRVDEQYF.

This clonotype was observed many times. V gene TRBV28 combines with J gene TRBJ1-1; D gene unclear. Trimming pared 1 base from V and 0 bases from J, leaving 3 bases between. The germline V gene encodes CDR1 MDHEN and CDR2 SYDVKM. This CDR3 region has 13 residues. Here the CDR3 DNA reads TGTGCCAGCAGTTTATTGATGAACACTGAAGCTTTCTTT. As protein: CASSLLMNTEAFF.

Ten or more counts support this clonotype. The chain employs TRBV13 and TRBJ2-1, with D maybe TRBD1 (5 bases). The CDR3 extends over 11 amino acids. Trimming took 4 bases from V and 9 from J, leaving 7 bases between them. Looked up from germline, CDR1 is PRHDT and CDR2 is FYEKMQ (reference sequence). In DNA, the CDR3 is TGTGCCAGCAGCTCTGACAGTGAGCAGTTCTTC. Encoded protein: CASSSDSEQFF.

V gene TRBV29-1 combines with J gene TRBJ1-2, with a tentative D call TRBD1 (6 bases). The V end was cut by 6 bases, the J end by 4 bases, with 27 bases between. Germline CDR1 and CDR2: SQVTM and ANQGSEA. The CDR3 sequence is 17 residues long. The DNA for the CDR3 is TGCAGCGTGCCCAGTACCAGCGGGGGGCATGGCGGCTATGGCTACACCTTC. It specifies CSVPSTSGGHGGYGYTF.

The V and J genes are TRBV12-3 or TRBV12-4 and TRBJ1-2, with 9 bases matching TRBD1. Trimming removed 6 bases from V and 8 bases from J; junction bases left unmatched: 13. This CDR3 spans 15 amino acids. The CDR3 here is CASSPGGQGVRGYTF. The CDR3 DNA is TGTGCCAGCAGCCCAGGGGGACAGGGAGTAAGAGGCTACACCTTC.

This clonotype appeared many times. V and J are TRBV29-1 and TRBJ2-5; D is possibly TRBD2 (6 bases). The CDR3 has 12 amino acids. The V end lost 3 bases, the J end lost 5 bases, and 10 bases lay between the germline ends. In germline, CDR1 is SQVTM, CDR2 ANQGSEA. The CDR3 DNA reads as TGCAGCGTTGACGGGGCGGGGGAGACCCAGTACTTC. This encodes CSVDGAGETQYF.

This clonotype was seen only a few times. The rearrangement links TRBV29-1 to TRBJ2-1, with 10 bases matching TRBD2. CDR3 length: 16 residues. V lost 6 bases and J lost 7; bases outside the gene matches: 15. CDR1 is SQVTM, CDR2 ANQGSEA, per germline. CDR3 DNA: TGCAGCGTGGGGGGGGTGACTAGCGGGTATTCGAATGAGCAGTTCTTC. Translation gives CSVGGVTSGYSNEQFF.

V usage is TRBV7-2 and J usage is TRBJ2-1, with 7 bases aligning to TRBD2. Per the germline V gene, CDR1 is SGHTA and CDR2 is FQGNSA. The length of the CDR3 is 15 residues. The V gene end was trimmed by 0 bases and the J gene end by 4 bases; junction bases not matched to a gene: 3. The CDR3 region is CASSLASGDYNEQFF. The CDR3 DNA reads TGTGCCAGCAGCTTAGCGAGCGGGGATTACAATGAGCAGTTCTTC.

J is TRBJ2-3 and V is TRBV2, with a possible D match to TRBD2 (5 bases). Germline V lookup: CDR1 SNHLY, CDR2 FYNNEI. The CDR3 runs to 17 residues. Trimming cost V 7 bases and J 0 bases, with 20 bases left between them. The DNA for the CDR3 is TGTGCCAGCATCGACCCACTAGTCTCGTCGAGCACAGATACGCAGTATTTT. It yields the protein CASIDPLVSSSTDTQYF.

The sample holds a few counts of this clonotype. The chain is built from TRBV11-3 and TRBJ1-1, with D hard to call. This CDR3 spans 14 amino acids. CDR1 and CDR2 (germline): SGHNT, YENEEA. V was cut by 7 bases and J by 6 bases, with 18 bases left in between. The CDR3: CASIHNRDGAEAFF. The DNA of the CDR3 is TGTGCCAGCATCCACAATAGGGATGGCGCTGAAGCTTTCTTT.

The chain uses TRBV12-3 or TRBV12-4 and TRBJ1-5; TRBD1 is a possible D gene (5 bases). Trimming cost V 3 bases and J 5 bases, with 11 bases left between them. The CDR3 totals 14 residues. CDR3 bases: TGTGCCAGCAGTTTGTGGGGACCCTATCAGCCCCAGCATTTT. As protein: CASSLWGPYQPQHF.

V usage is TRBV7-3 and J usage is TRBJ1-1, with D uncertain. CDR3 length: 15 amino acids. Germline V gene data show CDR1 as SGHTA and CDR2 as FQGTGA. V gave up 2 bases and J gave up 11 bases, with 21 bases separating them. The CDR3 nucleotides read TGTGCCAGCAGCTTACTTGGTGGGGATATGGTCGAGGCTTTCTTT. It translates to CASSLLGGDMVEAFF.

The CDR3 sequence is CSARYRRGATDTQYF. In nucleotides, the CDR3 is TGCAGTGCTAGATATAGGAGGGGGGCCACAGATACGCAGTATTTT. This chain links TRBV20-1 with TRBJ2-3, with D perhaps given as TRBD1 or TRBD2 (6 bases each). This CDR3 is 15 amino acids long. CDR1 and CDR2 (germline): DFQATT, SNEGSKA (reference sequence). V was pared by 2 bases and J by 2 bases, with 14 bases between.

This rearrangement joins TRBV20-1 to TRBJ2-1, with unresolved D. CDR1 and CDR2 (germline): DFQATT, SNEGSKA (reference sequence). Trimming left V 6 bases short and J 6 bases short, with 9 bases between. The CDR3 runs to 11 residues. The CDR3 DNA follows: TGCAGTGCCCGACTTGTCAATGAGCAGTTCTTC. Its protein product is CSARLVNEQFF.

The CDR3 sequence is CSVRWGTSYGYTF. For the CDR3, the DNA is TGCAGCGTAAGGTGGGGTACGAGCTATGGCTACACCTTC. This sequence joins TRBV29-1 and TRBJ1-2; D not resolved. V lost 6 bases, J lost 4 bases, and 15 bases lay in between. Germline-derived CDR1 and CDR2 are SQVTM and ANQGSEA. The CDR3 length is 13 residues.

This clonotype was counted at least ten times. This sequence joins TRBV9 and TRBJ2-7; D remains unclear. The V end lost 1 base, the J end lost 5 bases, and 7 bases lay between the germline ends. In germline, CDR1 is SGDLS, CDR2 YYNGEE. The CDR3 has 12 residues. As DNA, the CDR3 is TGTGCCAGCAGCGTAACTGACCACGAGCAGTACTTC. This gives the protein CASSVTDHEQYF. Filled out from reference TRBV9 and TRBJ2-7, the complete variable domain reads DSGVTQTPKHLITATGQRVTLRCSPRSGDLSVYWYQQSLDQGLQFLIQYYNGEERAKGNILERFSAQQFPDLHSELNLSSLELGDSALYFCASSVTDHEQYFGPGTRLTVT.

This clonotype was seen only a few times. The CDR3 nucleotides read TGCAGCGTTGAGGCGGCCTATGGCTACACCTTC. Its protein is CSVEAAYGYTF. This chain connects TRBV29-1 to TRBJ1-2; D call uncertain. In germline, CDR1 is SQVTM, CDR2 ANQGSEA. The V end lost 3 bases, the J end lost 4 bases, and 6 bases lay between the germline ends. The CDR3 runs to 11 residues.